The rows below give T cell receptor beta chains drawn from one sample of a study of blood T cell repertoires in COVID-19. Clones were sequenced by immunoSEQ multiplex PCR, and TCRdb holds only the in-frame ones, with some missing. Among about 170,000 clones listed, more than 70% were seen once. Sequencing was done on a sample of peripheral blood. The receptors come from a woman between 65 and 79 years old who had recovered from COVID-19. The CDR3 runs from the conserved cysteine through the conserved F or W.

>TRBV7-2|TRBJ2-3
CASSPTPGFAQYF
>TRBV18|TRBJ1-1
CASSGQGRGNTEAFF
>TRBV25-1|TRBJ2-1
CASSEVAQVGQFF
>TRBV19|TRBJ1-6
CASTGRSPGQGFLNSPLHF
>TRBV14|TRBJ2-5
CASSPTSGIETQYF
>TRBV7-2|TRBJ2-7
CASSQQVYLYEQYF
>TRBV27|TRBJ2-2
CASGPVGTSGFGEELFF
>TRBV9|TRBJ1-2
CASSTGQGNYGYTF
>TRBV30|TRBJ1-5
CAWSVKQKNQPQHF
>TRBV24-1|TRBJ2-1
CATSDPGALSYNEQFF